These 19 T cell receptor beta chains were sequenced from one sample in a study of T cell repertoires in cytomegalovirus infection. From the reads, TCRdb called clonotypes with MiXCR, one entry per CDR3 protein. Of about 530,000 distinct CDR3 sequences listed, approximately 26% were seen once; the top ten hold around 13%. Sequencing used PBMCs. The receptors derive from a human donor in good health (CMV status not recorded). Some clones in this sample may be carry-over from other donors' samples.

The chain carries TRBV12-3 or TRBV12-4 and TRBJ2-2, with D uncertain. V dropped 5 bases and J dropped 4 bases, with 17 bases sitting between them. This CDR3 region has 16 residues. The CDR3 loop is CASSPRSAPGTGELFF. CDR3 nucleotide sequence: TGTGCCAGCAGTCCCCGGAGCGCGCCGGGCACCGGGGAGCTGTTTTTT.

Comment on this clonotype: A much larger clonotype is one base distant, so this may be a read error. The genes are TRBV7-6 and TRBJ2-7; no firm D call. V lost 3 bases and J 3 bases, leaving 6 bases between the germline ends. CDR1 SGHVS and CDR2 FNYEAQ come from the germline V gene. The CDR3 totals 12 residues. This chain's CDR3 is CASSFDGYEQYF. As DNA, the CDR3 is TGTGCCAGCAGCTTCGACGGCTACGAGCAGTACTTC.

This clonotype occurred once. This chain links TRBV20-1 with TRBJ2-1, with 12 bases that match TRBD2. The CDR3 extends over 17 amino acids. With V trimmed by 0 bases and J by 4 bases, 7 bases remained unmatched. Germline values: CDR1 DFQATT, CDR2 SNEGSKA (reference sequence). CDR3 sequence (DNA): TGCAGTGCTAGAGAGCTCGGACTAGCGGGGATTTACAATGAGCAGTTCTTC. Translation: CSARELGLAGIYNEQFF.

This chain joins TRBV15 and TRBJ2-5; 8 nucleotides match TRBD2. Germline CDR1 reads LNHNV; CDR2 reads YYDKDF (reference sequence). V was clipped by 8 bases and J by 1 base; unmatched bases: 6. The CDR3 contains 14 residues. As DNA, the CDR3 is TGTGCCACCGGCACGGGACTAGGCCAAGAGACCCAGTACTTC. This encodes CATGTGLGQETQYF.

The chain carries TRBV25-1 and TRBJ1-1; no firm D call. Germline V gives CDR1 MGHDK, CDR2 SYGVNS. V was clipped by 3 bases and J by 12 bases, with 14 bases between them. The CDR3 sequence is 12 residues long. CDR3 protein: CASSEGRLGTFF. CDR3 nucleotides: TGTGCCAGCAGTGAGGGGAGATTGGGAACTTTCTTT.

Details on this clonotype: The junction departs from germline at one end; a sequencing error may be responsible. The rearrangement links TRBV19 to TRBJ2-1; the match to TRBD2 covers 11 bases. From germline, CDR1 is LNHDA and CDR2 SQIVND (reference sequence). The CDR3 consists of 15 residues. CDR3 amino acids: CACSIVLAGEVRQFF. In DNA, the CDR3 is TGTGCCTGTAGTATAGTACTAGCGGGAGAGGTACGGCAGTTCTTC.

A word on this clonotype: This clone may be a read error of a much larger clone one base away. Since no conserved phenylalanine or tryptophan closes the CDR3, a read error is the likely cause. The V and J genes are TRBV7-2 and TRBJ2-2; D perhaps matches TRBD2 (6 bases). V lost 6 bases, J lost 4 bases, and 15 bases lay in between. Germline V gene lookup returns CDR1 SGHTA and CDR2 FQGNSA. The CDR3 contains 15 residues. CDR3 DNA: TGTGCCAGCAGGGGAACTAGCCCGAGCACCGGGGAGCTGTTTGTT. Protein product: CASRGTSPSTGELFV.

This clonotype was seen many times. The rearrangement joins TRBV4-2 to TRBJ1-2; D gene ambiguous. V gave up 3 bases and J gave up 4 bases, with 12 bases separating them. The germline V gene encodes CDR1 LGHNA and CDR2 YNFKEQ. The CDR3 sequence is 14 residues long. The DNA of the CDR3 is TGTGCCAGCAGCCAGCAGGACGCCTCCTATGGCTACACCTTC. Amino acid sequence: CASSQQDASYGYTF.

In this sample, this clonotype turned up many times. The chain combines TRBV5-5 with TRBJ2-1; a weak D match, TRBD2 (5 bases). Germline CDR1 reads SGHKS; CDR2 reads YYEKEE (reference sequence). CDR3 length: 17 residues. V gave up 0 bases and J gave up 0 bases, with 13 bases separating them. The chain's CDR3 is CASSLAAGSSSYNEQFF. The CDR3, as DNA: TGTGCCAGCAGCTTGGCGGCGGGCAGTAGCTCCTACAATGAGCAGTTCTTC.

In its sample, this clonotype was seen a few times. J is TRBJ2-3 and V is TRBV14, with D perhaps matching TRBD2 (6 bases). Germline CDR1 is SGHDN and CDR2 is FVKESK. The V end lost 1 base, the J end lost 4 bases, and 21 bases lay between the germline ends. The CDR3 spans 18 residues. The CDR3 DNA is TGTGCCAGCAGCCAAGTCCAGGGAGGACTCGGCCCCCCAGATACGCAGTATTTT. It yields the protein CASSQVQGGLGPPDTQYF.

Many counts were recorded for this clonotype. The rearrangement links TRBV7-3 to TRBJ1-1; TRBD1 might be the D (5 bases). V lost 5 bases, J lost 3 bases, and 13 bases lay in between. Germline assignment: CDR1 SGHTA and CDR2 FQGTGA. The CDR3 runs to 14 residues. The CDR3 DNA is TGTGCCAGCAGCCCGCAGGGAGGTGACACTGAAGCTTTCTTT. Protein: CASSPQGGDTEAFF.

In its sample, this clonotype was seen many times. The gene calls are TRBV7-8 and TRBJ2-3; unclear D gene. The germline V gene encodes CDR1 SGHVS and CDR2 FQNEAQ. The CDR3 covers 15 residues. V lost 4 bases and J 0 bases, leaving 11 bases between the germline ends. As DNA, the CDR3 is TGTGCCAGCAGCTCCCTGGCCCCTAGCACAGATACGCAGTATTTT. This gives the protein CASSSLAPSTDTQYF.

This rearrangement joins TRBV11-3 to TRBJ2-7, with 7 positions matching TRBD2. The V and J ends lost 8 bases and 3 bases, in that order; junction bases with no gene match: 7. CDR1 SGHNT and CDR2 YENEEA come from the germline V gene. CDR3 length: 13 residues. Written as DNA, the CDR3 is TGTGCCAGCCGGCGGGAGCCCTTCTACGAGCAGTACTTC. Translated: CASRREPFYEQYF.

J is TRBJ1-1 and V is TRBV11-3, with D perhaps TRBD1 (6 bases). Germline V CDR1 and CDR2: SGHNT, YENEEA. This CDR3 contains 14 residues. V gave up 6 bases and J gave up 6 bases, with 17 bases separating them. CDR3 DNA: TGTGCCAGCAGGGATGAACGGGCAGGGGCTGAAGCTTTCTTT. Its translation is CASRDERAGAEAFF.

In its sample, this clonotype was seen many times. The chain links TRBV7-8 to TRBJ2-7; D is unclear. V shed 5 bases and J shed 3 bases, with 17 bases lying between them. CDR3 length: 15 residues. Germline V CDR1 and CDR2: SGHVS, FQNEAQ. In DNA, the CDR3 is TGTGCCAGCAGCGGCCGAGCTACCCCGGGCTACGAGCAGTACTTC. This codes for CASSGRATPGYEQYF.

This sequence joins TRBV6-2 or TRBV6-3 and TRBJ2-7; 15 bases fit TRBD2. The CDR3 runs 14 residues. Germline V gene lookup returns CDR1 MNHEY and CDR2 SVGEGT. The J segment lost 6 bases and the V segment lost 8 bases, leaving 5 bases of the junction unmatched. CDR3: CASAPGLAGGEQYV. CDR3 coding DNA: TGTGCCAGCGCTCCGGGACTAGCGGGAGGCGAGCAGTACGTC.

This chain joins TRBV29-1 and TRBJ1-4; D is perhaps TRBD1 (5 bases). This CDR3 region has 13 residues. The germline V gene encodes CDR1 SQVTM and CDR2 ANQGSEA. V was clipped by 7 bases and J by 3 bases, with 12 bases between them. Here the CDR3 reads CSALRDPNEKLFF. The DNA of the CDR3 is TGCAGCGCTCTCCGGGACCCTAATGAAAAACTGTTTTTT.

This chain uses TRBV7-9 with TRBJ1-1; D possibly corresponds to TRBD1 (5 bases). Germline V gene lookup returns CDR1 SEHNR and CDR2 FQNEAQ (reference sequence). Trimming shortened V by 4 bases and J by 3 bases, and 18 bases separated the two germline ends. CDR3 length equals 16 residues. DNA of the CDR3: TGTGCCAGCAGCTCCTCCCTTGAGGGGATCGACACTGAAGCTTTCTTT. Translated: CASSSSLEGIDTEAFF. Supplemented by reference TRBV7-9 and TRBJ1-1, the full variable domain reads DTGVSQNPRHKITKRGQNVTFRCDPISEHNRLYWYRQTLGQGPEFLTYFQNEAQLEKSRLLSDRFSAERPKGSFSTLEIQRTEQGDSAMYLCASSSSLEGIDTEAFFGQGTRLTVV.

This clonotype occurred a few times. V and J are TRBV7-2 and TRBJ1-5; a weak D match, TRBD1 (5 bases). The germline gives CDR1 SGHTA, CDR2 FQGNSA. Trimming cost V 2 bases and J 3 bases, with 11 bases left between them. There are 15 residues in the CDR3. The CDR3 loop is CASSLSAGTNQPQHF. The CDR3 nucleotides are TGTGCCAGCAGCTTATCAGCGGGGACCAATCAGCCCCAGCATTTT.